This T cell receptor beta chain was sequenced for a study of blood T cells in healthy people across ages. The study's findings and limits: Per million T cells, the diversity of TCR beta decreased roughly linearly as age advanced. Diversity figures derived from one million T cells were judged to underestimate the true value. When set beside aged donors, long-lived donors presented more naive CD4+ cells and higher diversity.

A sample-barcoded 5' primer and a J-beta primer mix were used in a second PCR of about 7 to 11 cycles. Every molecule of cDNA carried a tag from a template-switch adaptor with 12 random nucleotides. Each CDR3 protein gets one entry after TCRdb re-called the 5' RACE reads with MiXCR. The table includes 850,000 to 1,100,000 distinct CDR3 sequences, 35% to 45% detected once. Germline V gene sequence: CDR1 SGDLS, CDR2 YYNGEE. The CDR3 loop spans 14 amino acids. Of note for this clonotype: Its target is unknown. Relative to the germline gene, one junction end is altered; a read error may explain this.

The sample taken for sequencing was blood. V usage is TRBV9 and J usage is TRBJ2-7; D tentatively fits TRBD1 or TRBD2 (5 bases each). The origin of this receptor is a man aged 18 to 35 in good health. The CDR3 nucleotides are TGTGCCAGCAGCCGGGACGTAGGCTCCAACGAGCAGTACTTC. Encoded protein: CASSRDVGSNEQYF.